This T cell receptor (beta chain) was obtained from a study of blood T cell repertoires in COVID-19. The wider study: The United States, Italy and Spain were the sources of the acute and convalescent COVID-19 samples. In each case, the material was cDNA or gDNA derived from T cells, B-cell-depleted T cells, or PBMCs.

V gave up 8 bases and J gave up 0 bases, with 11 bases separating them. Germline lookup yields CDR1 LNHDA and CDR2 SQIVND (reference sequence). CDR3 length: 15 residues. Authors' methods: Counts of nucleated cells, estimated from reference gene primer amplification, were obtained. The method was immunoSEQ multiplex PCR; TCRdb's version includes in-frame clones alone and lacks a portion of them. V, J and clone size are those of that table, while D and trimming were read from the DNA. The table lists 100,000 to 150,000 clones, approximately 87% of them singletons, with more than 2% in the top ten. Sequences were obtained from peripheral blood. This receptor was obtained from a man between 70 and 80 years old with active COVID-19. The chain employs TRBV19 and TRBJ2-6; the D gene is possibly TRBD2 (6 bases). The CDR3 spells CASRRGTSGANVLTF. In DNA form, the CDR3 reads TGTGCCAGTCGGCGGGGAACCTCTGGGGCCAACGTCCTGACTTTC. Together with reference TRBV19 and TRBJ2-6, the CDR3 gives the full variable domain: DGGITQSPKYLFRKEGQNVTLSCEQNLNHDAMYWYRQDPGQGLRLIYYSQIVNDFQKGDIAEGYSVSREKKESFPLTVTSAQKNPTAFYLCASRRGTSGANVLTFGAGSRLTVL.